Below are 24 T cell receptor beta chains sequenced from a single sample in a study of a mutant IDH1 vaccine in newly diagnosed glioma (dated by TCRdb to about 2021). Library prep was done by the immunoSEQ multiplex PCR assay. Not all clones reach the TCRdb copy of this immuneACCESS table, which keeps in-frame sequences only. Checked studies attribute under half of the gap to unresolved V genes and leave the rest unexplained. For this sample there are about 75,000 clones; 91% appear just once. About 0.6% of the sample is held by the ten biggest clonotypes. The time point label on this specimen signifies: week 5, during vaccination. Each vaccine dose was 300 ug of a 20-mer mutant IDH1 peptide in Montanide, given subcutaneously with topical imiquimod. These receptors' targets are unknown. Sample: PBMCs, taken from a glioma patient whose treatment included an IDH1 peptide vaccine. Every receptor here comes from a woman between 50 and 59 years old with glioma.

This clone was observed a few times. The rearrangement links TRBV6-1 to TRBJ1-5; D remains unclear. This CDR3 is 15 amino acids long. Trimming removed 2 bases from V and 3 bases from J, with 11 bases in between. Per the germline V gene, CDR1 is MNHNS and CDR2 is SASEGT. CDR3 amino acids: CASSEYGLNNQPQHF. CDR3 nucleotides: TGTGCCAGCAGTGAATACGGACTGAACAATCAGCCCCAGCATTTT.

A single count supports this clone. The genes are TRBV18 and TRBJ1-1; D is undetermined. Between the trimmed V and J ends, which lost 4 bases and 4 bases, there was a span of 10 bases. Germline lookup yields CDR1 KGHSH and CDR2 LQKENI. The CDR3 spans 13 residues. The chain's CDR3 is CASSQGVGTEAFF. The CDR3 nucleotides are TGTGCCAGCTCACAGGGTGTCGGCACTGAAGCTTTCTTT.

This rearrangement joins TRBV27 to TRBJ1-4; maybe TRBD1 (6 bases). The CDR3 runs 15 residues. In germline, CDR1 is MNHEY, CDR2 SMNVEV (reference sequence). V was cut by 3 bases and J by 3 bases, with 11 bases left in between. The CDR3: CASSFQGQSNEKLFF. CDR3 nucleotides: TGTGCCAGCAGTTTCCAGGGGCAATCTAATGAAAAACTGTTTTTT.

CDR3 sequence reads: CATTSGQGPYEQYF. The CDR3 nucleotides read TGTGCCACCACCTCGGGACAGGGGCCATACGAGCAGTACTTC. V gene TRBV28 combines with J gene TRBJ2-7; TRBD1 aligns across 10 bases. The CDR3 runs 14 residues. V dropped 10 bases and J dropped 4; count of bases not matched to a gene: 10. Germline V CDR1 and CDR2: MDHEN, SYDVKM.

This chain links TRBV5-1 with TRBJ2-3; 9 bases agree with TRBD1. Germline CDR1 SGHRS, CDR2 YFSETQ. Losses at the gene ends were 3 bases for V and 2 bases for J; bases not matched to a gene: 1. This CDR3 spans 14 amino acids. The CDR3 DNA reads TGCGCCAGCAGCTGGGACAGGGTCACAGATACGCAGTATTTT. It codes for CASSWDRVTDTQYF.

This chain links TRBV5-1 with TRBJ1-5; possibly TRBD1 for D (6 bases). Germline-derived CDR1 and CDR2 are SGHRS and YFSETQ. Trimming left V 2 bases short and J 3 bases short, with 12 bases between. The length of the CDR3 is 15 residues. In nucleotides, the CDR3 is TGCGCCAGCAGCTTATCAGGACAGTCCAATCAGCCCCAGCATTTT. Protein: CASSLSGQSNQPQHF.

The chain links TRBV7-9 to TRBJ2-7; D perhaps matches TRBD1 (7 bases). V lost 7 bases and J 4 bases, leaving 8 bases between the germline ends. The CDR3 has 11 residues. Germline V gene lookup returns CDR1 SEHNR and CDR2 FQNEAQ (reference sequence). The chain's CDR3 is CASTGGYEQYF. The CDR3 DNA reads as TGTGCCAGCACAGGGGGGTACGAGCAGTACTTC.

The CDR3 DNA sequence: TGTGCCAGCAGCTGCCCCGAATGCAATGAGCAGTTCTTC. Translation gives CASSCPECNEQFF. This chain links TRBV7-9 with TRBJ2-1; D is ambiguous. The CDR3 loop spans 13 amino acids. The V and J ends lost 4 bases and 6 bases respectively, with 10 bases between them. Germline V lookup: CDR1 SEHNR, CDR2 FQNEAQ (reference sequence).

The chain joins TRBV7-8 to TRBJ1-3; D possibly corresponds to TRBD1 (6 bases). Germline assignment: CDR1 SGHVS and CDR2 FQNEAQ. The CDR3 is made up of 14 amino acids. With 2 bases removed from V and 2 bases from J, the gap between germline ends came to 7 bases. The CDR3, as DNA: TGTGCCAGCAGCTTATCAGGGGCTGGAAACACCATATATTTT. Protein sequence: CASSLSGAGNTIYF. Variable domain in full (rest from reference TRBV7-8 and TRBJ1-3): GAGVSQSPRYKVAKRGQDVALRCDPISGHVSLFWYQQALGQGPEFLTYFQNEAQLDKSGLPSDRFFAERPEGSVSTLKIQRTQQEDSAVYLCASSLSGAGNTIYFGEGSWLTVV.

The chain is built from TRBV19 and TRBJ2-7; TRBD2 agrees at 7 bases. The J segment lost 11 bases and the V segment lost 9 bases, leaving 16 bases of the junction unmatched. Germline V gene sequence: CDR1 LNHDA, CDR2 SQIVND (reference sequence). The CDR3 extends over 13 amino acids. The CDR3 DNA follows: TGTGCCAGCCAGACAGTCCGCGGGGGAGAGAAGTACTTC. It yields the protein CASQTVRGGEKYF.

This clone ranks as medium-sized. The V and J genes are TRBV12-5 and TRBJ1-5; D is unclear. The CDR3 has 13 amino acids. The V end lost 4 bases, the J end lost 2 bases, and 6 bases lay between the germline ends. Germline V gene data show CDR1 as LGHNT and CDR2 as FRNRAP. CDR3 in DNA: TGTGCTAGTGGTTCAGAGGGCAATCAGCCCCAGCATTTT. It specifies CASGSEGNQPQHF.

The chain employs TRBV11-2 and TRBJ2-7; 8 nucleotides agree with TRBD1. The CDR3 has 14 amino acids. The trim removed 5 bases at V and 4 bases at J, leaving 7 bases unmatched. Per germline, CDR1 SGHAT and CDR2 FQNNGV. CDR3 coding DNA: TGTGCCAGCAGCCAAACAGGGGGGCCTTACGAGCAGTACTTC. This codes for CASSQTGGPYEQYF. Combining the CDR3 with reference TRBV11-2 and TRBJ2-7 gives the whole variable domain EAGVAQSPRYKIIEKRQSVAFWCNPISGHATLYWYQQILGQGPKLLIQFQNNGVVDDSQLPKDRFSAERLKGVDSTLKIQPAKLEDSAVYLCASSQTGGPYEQYFGPGTRLTVT.

The chain links TRBV28 to TRBJ1-3; D unresolved. V was shortened by 1 base and J by 0 bases, with 10 bases between the two germline ends. Germline V gene data show CDR1 as MDHEN and CDR2 as SYDVKM. The CDR3 spans 16 residues. CDR3: CASSLSLSGSGNTIYF. The CDR3 region has the DNA TGTGCCAGCAGTTTATCCCTCTCAGGCTCTGGAAACACCATATATTTT.

The chain carries TRBV4-2 and TRBJ2-7; tentatively, D is TRBD2 (5 bases). The CDR3 length is 16 residues. CDR1 is LGHNA, CDR2 YNFKEQ, per germline. The V end was cut by 0 bases, the J end by 0 bases, with 12 bases between. The DNA of the CDR3 is TGTGCCAGCAGCCAAGATGATTCGGGAACCTCCTACGAGCAGTACTTC. Its protein product is CASSQDDSGTSYEQYF.

The chain is built from TRBV15 and TRBJ2-7; D might be TRBD2 (5 bases). Deletions cut 1 base from V and 2 bases from J, with 12 bases between. CDR1 is LNHNV and CDR2 is YYDKDF in the germline V gene (reference sequence). This CDR3 spans 15 amino acids. CDR3 in amino acids: CATSRVLGFTYEQYF. The CDR3 DNA sequence: TGTGCCACCAGCAGAGTACTAGGATTCACCTACGAGCAGTACTTC. The variable domain in full, completed from reference TRBV15 and TRBJ2-7, reads DAMVIQNPRYQVTQFGKPVTLSCSQTLNHNVMYWYQQKSSQAPKLLFHYYDKDFNNEADTPDNFQSRRPNTSFCFLDIRSPGLGDTAMYLCATSRVLGFTYEQYFGPGTRLTVT.

The V call is TRBV5-1, the J call TRBJ1-4; 7 bases are a match to TRBD1. Germline V gene data show CDR1 as SGHRS and CDR2 as YFSETQ. The V segment lost 0 bases and the J segment 7 bases; nucleotides outside the gene matches: 3. The CDR3 extends over 14 amino acids. CDR3 bases: TGCGCCAGCAGCTTGGAGGGGGCGGGTGAAAAACTGTTTTTT. It translates to CASSLEGAGEKLFF.

This chain joins TRBV28 and TRBJ1-6; D uncertain. The CDR3 has 14 residues. Trimming took 7 bases from V and 10 from J, leaving 17 bases between them. The germline CDR1 and CDR2 sequences are MDHEN and SYDVKM. In DNA, the CDR3 is TGTGCCAGCACCCCAGGCACCTCATGGTCACCCCTCCACTTT. Translating gives CASTPGTSWSPLHF.

The CDR3 reads CASSRIGGLQGYTF. Here the CDR3 DNA reads TGTGCCAGCAGCCGTATCGGGGGGCTACAAGGCTACACCTTC. V and J are TRBV25-1 and TRBJ1-2; TRBD1 might be the D (6 bases). Germline V gene lookup returns CDR1 MGHDK and CDR2 SYGVNS. V was clipped by 6 bases and J by 8 bases, with 19 bases between them. This CDR3 is built from 14 residues.

The genes are TRBV6-1 and TRBJ2-7, with TRBD1 matching over 8 bases. Germline V gives CDR1 MNHNS, CDR2 SASEGT. J gave up 4 bases and V 5 bases, and 7 bases lay outside the gene matches. The CDR3 length is 14 residues. The CDR3 nucleotides read TGTGCCAGCAGTACCGGACAGGGATGGTACGAGCAGTACTTC. Protein: CASSTGQGWYEQYF.

The genes are TRBV18 and TRBJ1-1; D remains unclear. Germline assignment: CDR1 KGHSH and CDR2 LQKENI. Trimming stripped 5 bases from V and 3 bases from J, with 7 bases between. CDR3 length: 12 amino acids. The CDR3 bases are TGTGCCAGCTCATTCGGAGACACTGAAGCTTTCTTT. The encoded protein is CASSFGDTEAFF.

The chain recombines TRBV28 with TRBJ1-4, with D perhaps TRBD1 (5 bases). The CDR3 covers 17 residues. V lost 5 bases, J lost 2 bases, and 18 bases lay in between. The V gene's germline CDR1 is MDHEN and CDR2 SYDVKM. CDR3 loop: CASSVLEGRKTNEKLFF. The CDR3 nucleotides are TGTGCCAGCAGTGTCTTGGAGGGGAGGAAGACTAATGAAAAACTGTTTTTT.

The V gene is TRBV5-4, the J gene TRBJ2-7; D unclear. The V end lost 7 bases, the J end lost 3 bases, and 14 bases lay between the germline ends. The CDR3 is made up of 13 amino acids. CDR1 is SGHNT, CDR2 YYREEE, per germline (reference sequence). The CDR3 region has the DNA TGTGCCAGCGGCCGCGTGGCCCGCTACGAGCAGTACTTC. This translates into CASGRVARYEQYF.

The V gene is TRBV27, the J gene TRBJ1-5; TRBD1 aligns across 8 bases. Per germline, CDR1 MNHEY and CDR2 SMNVEV (reference sequence). Trimming took 5 bases from V and 2 from J; bases not matched to a gene: 8. The CDR3 consists of 16 residues. The CDR3 nucleotides are TGTGCCAGCAGTCGCTCCGGACAGGGACGCAATCAGCCCCAGCATTTT. It codes for CASSRSGQGRNQPQHF.

This chain connects TRBV5-1 to TRBJ2-1, with a tentative D call TRBD2 (6 bases). Germline V gene data show CDR1 as SGHRS and CDR2 as YFSETQ. The CDR3 is made up of 15 amino acids. V lost 0 bases and J 2 bases, leaving 9 bases between the germline ends. The CDR3 DNA is TGCGCCAGCAGCTTGGATCTAGCGCCCTACAATGAGCAGTTCTTC. Protein product: CASSLDLAPYNEQFF. Full variable domain (missing parts from reference TRBV5-1 and TRBJ2-1): KAGVTQTPRYLIKTRGQQVTLSCSPISGHRSVSWYQQTPGQGLQFLFEYFSETQRNKGNFPGRFSGRQFSNSRSEMNVSTLELGDSALYLCASSLDLAPYNEQFFGPGTRLTVL.